The rows below give T cell receptor beta chains drawn from one sample of a study of beta chain features in type 1 diabetes. Using immunoSEQ multiplex PCR, the repertoire was profiled, and TCRdb retains in-frame clones only, with some absent. The sample has around 180,000 clones, about 7.9% seen once. Sequencing used central memory CD4+ T cells from blood. These receptors were collected from a man aged 18 to 29 with type 1 diabetes. Both conserved end residues are part of each CDR3. The order of the fields is V gene, J gene, clone size, D gene, CDR3 DNA, CDR3 protein. D genes are given only for firm matches. Part of the rows lack a size; the others show once, few, many or a class for expanded clones.

v_call: TRBV20-1
j_call: TRBJ1-3
clone_size: -
d_call: TRBD1
cdr3_nt: TGCAGTGCCTTAGGGACAGCCACCATATATTTT
cdr3_aa: CSALGTATIYF

v_call: TRBV18
j_call: TRBJ2-5
clone_size: -
d_call: TRBD1
cdr3_nt: TGTGCCAGCTCACCACGGACAGGGGGCGCAAAGACCCAGTACTTC
cdr3_aa: CASSPRTGGAKTQYF

v_call: TRBV15
j_call: TRBJ1-1
clone_size: few
d_call: -
cdr3_nt: TGTGCCACCAGCAGAGATCGGGTTCGGGATGCTTTCTTT
cdr3_aa: CATSRDRVRDAFF

v_call: TRBV7-2
j_call: TRBJ2-2
clone_size: -
d_call: TRBD1
cdr3_nt: TGTGCCAGCAGTACCACAGGGGGCGCTCCCCCCGGGGAGCTGTTTTTT
cdr3_aa: CASSTTGGAPPGELFF

v_call: TRBV30
j_call: TRBJ2-5
clone_size: -
d_call: TRBD2
cdr3_nt: TGTGCCTGGAGTGAACGACTAGCCCAAGAGACCCAGTACTTC
cdr3_aa: CAWSERLAQETQYF

v_call: TRBV18
j_call: TRBJ1-4
clone_size: -
d_call: TRBD1
cdr3_nt: TGTGCCAGCTCACCACTTCGAGGGACAGGGGGCGAAAAACTGTTTTTT
cdr3_aa: CASSPLRGTGGEKLFF

v_call: TRBV9
j_call: TRBJ2-5
clone_size: few
d_call: -
cdr3_nt: TGTGCCAGCAGCGCATACTCGGGGGTTCTAGAGACCCAGTACTTC
cdr3_aa: CASSAYSGVLETQYF

v_call: TRBV2
j_call: TRBJ2-7
clone_size: few
d_call: TRBD1
cdr3_nt: TGTGCCAGCAACCGGGACAGCTCCTACGAGCAGTACTTC
cdr3_aa: CASNRDSSYEQYF

v_call: TRBV4-2
j_call: TRBJ2-5
clone_size: few
d_call: -
cdr3_nt: TGTGCCAGCAGCCAAAGGGGGAGGGAAGAGACCCAGTACTTC
cdr3_aa: CASSQRGREETQYF

v_call: TRBV6-5
j_call: TRBJ2-7
clone_size: few
d_call: -
cdr3_nt: TGTGCCAGCGCCTCCGGGACTTCGGTCGACGAGCAGTACTTC
cdr3_aa: CASASGTSVDEQYF

v_call: TRBV18
j_call: TRBJ2-7
clone_size: few
d_call: TRBD2
cdr3_nt: TGTGCCAGCTCACCAGGGACTAGCGGGGAGCACTTGGAGCAGTACTTC
cdr3_aa: CASSPGTSGEHLEQYF

v_call: TRBV28
j_call: TRBJ1-2
clone_size: few
d_call: -
cdr3_nt: TGTGCCAGCAGCCCACCCCTAAATCAGGCCACCAACTATGGCTACACCTTC
cdr3_aa: CASSPPLNQATNYGYTF

v_call: TRBV18
j_call: TRBJ2-7
clone_size: few
d_call: -
cdr3_nt: TGTGCCAGCTCACCAATGACAGCTACCTACGAGCAGTACTTC
cdr3_aa: CASSPMTATYEQYF

v_call: TRBV11-2
j_call: TRBJ2-3
clone_size: many
d_call: TRBD2
cdr3_nt: TGTGCCAGCAGCTCGGGACTAGGGAACGCAGATACGCAGTATTTT
cdr3_aa: CASSSGLGNADTQYF

v_call: TRBV7-2
j_call: TRBJ2-2
clone_size: -
d_call: -
cdr3_nt: TGTGCCAGCAGCTTAGAGGTTGACAGTCGGAACACCGGGGAGCTGTTTTTT
cdr3_aa: CASSLEVDSRNTGELFF

v_call: TRBV7-2
j_call: TRBJ2-7
clone_size: few
d_call: TRBD2
cdr3_nt: TGTGCCAGCAGCTTAGAATTGCGGGGGGTTTTCCACGAGCAGTACTTC
cdr3_aa: CASSLELRGVFHEQYF

v_call: TRBV6-5
j_call: TRBJ1-6
clone_size: -
d_call: TRBD1
cdr3_nt: TGTGCCAGCAGTTACTCTATGGGGACAGGGACTTCACCCCTCCACTTT
cdr3_aa: CASSYSMGTGTSPLHF

v_call: TRBV30
j_call: TRBJ1-2
clone_size: few
d_call: -
cdr3_nt: TGTGCCGGTGACAGAAACTATGGCTACACCTTC
cdr3_aa: CAGDRNYGYTF

v_call: TRBV7-9
j_call: TRBJ2-7
clone_size: few
d_call: TRBD1
cdr3_nt: TGTGCCAGCTCCCGGGACAGTGTCTACGAGCAGTACTTC
cdr3_aa: CASSRDSVYEQYF

v_call: TRBV6-6
j_call: TRBJ1-2
clone_size: -
d_call: TRBD1
cdr3_nt: TGTGCCAGCAGTGGGGGACAGGGAAGCTACACCTTC
cdr3_aa: CASSGGQGSYTF

v_call: TRBV7-2
j_call: TRBJ2-7
clone_size: many
d_call: -
cdr3_nt: TGTGCCAGCAGCGGAGGGTCGGGCAACTTACGGGAGCAGTACTTC
cdr3_aa: CASSGGSGNLREQYF

v_call: TRBV10-2
j_call: TRBJ2-3
clone_size: -
d_call: TRBD1
cdr3_nt: TGCGCCAGCAGGACAGGGGGCACAGATACGCAGTATTTT
cdr3_aa: CASRTGGTDTQYF

v_call: TRBV5-1
j_call: TRBJ2-3
clone_size: few
d_call: -
cdr3_nt: TGCGCCAGCAGCTCCCGGGACAAGGCAGATACGCAGTATTTT
cdr3_aa: CASSSRDKADTQYF

v_call: TRBV2
j_call: TRBJ2-1
clone_size: -
d_call: TRBD2
cdr3_nt: TGTGCCAGCACGGGGGGGGGCCTCAATGAGCAGTTCTTC
cdr3_aa: CASTGGGLNEQFF

v_call: TRBV5-6
j_call: TRBJ2-3
clone_size: -
d_call: -
cdr3_nt: TGTGCCAGCAGCGGGGGAGGTCTAAGCACAGATACGCAGTATTTT
cdr3_aa: CASSGGGLSTDTQYF

v_call: TRBV19
j_call: TRBJ2-6
clone_size: -
d_call: -
cdr3_nt: TGTGCCAGTAGTATACGTCCCAGCCTAGCTGACGGGGCCAACGTCCTGACTTTC
cdr3_aa: CASSIRPSLADGANVLTF

v_call: TRBV7-9
j_call: TRBJ1-4
clone_size: few
d_call: -
cdr3_nt: TGTGCCAGCAGCCCAAGAGACAGGCTAACTAATGAAAAACTGTTTTTT
cdr3_aa: CASSPRDRLTNEKLFF

v_call: TRBV7-9
j_call: TRBJ2-7
clone_size: -
d_call: TRBD2
cdr3_nt: TGTGCCAGCAGCTTAGTGCGAGGCGGGGGGCCACTCTCCTACGAGCAGTACTTC
cdr3_aa: CASSLVRGGGPLSYEQYF

v_call: TRBV14
j_call: TRBJ2-1
clone_size: few
d_call: TRBD2
cdr3_nt: TGTGCCAGCAGCCAAGATCTCAGCGGGGGCAATGAGCAGTTCTTC
cdr3_aa: CASSQDLSGGNEQFF

v_call: TRBV13
j_call: TRBJ2-5
clone_size: many
d_call: -
cdr3_nt: TGTGCCAGCAGCCCTTCTCAGTCCGAAGAGACCCAGTACTTC
cdr3_aa: CASSPSQSEETQYF

v_call: TRBV28
j_call: TRBJ2-1
clone_size: few
d_call: -
cdr3_nt: TGTGCCAGCCGCGGGGCTAGCTCCTACAATGAGCAGTTCTTC
cdr3_aa: CASRGASSYNEQFF

v_call: TRBV30
j_call: TRBJ2-2
clone_size: -
d_call: -
cdr3_nt: TGTGCCTGGAGTTTTACTAGATTCACCGGGGAGCTGTTTTTT
cdr3_aa: CAWSFTRFTGELFF

v_call: TRBV9
j_call: TRBJ2-1
clone_size: -
d_call: TRBD2
cdr3_nt: TGTGCCAGCAGCCGCACCCTAGCGGTCTCCTACAATGAGCAGTTCTTC
cdr3_aa: CASSRTLAVSYNEQFF

v_call: TRBV10-3
j_call: TRBJ1-5
clone_size: few
d_call: TRBD1
cdr3_nt: TGTGCCATCAAGGAAACAGGGGATCAGCCCCAGCATTTT
cdr3_aa: CAIKETGDQPQHF

v_call: TRBV2
j_call: TRBJ1-1
clone_size: -
d_call: -
cdr3_nt: TGTGCCAGCAGTTTAAACAGGGACGCTGAAGCTTTCTTT
cdr3_aa: CASSLNRDAEAFF

v_call: TRBV6-5
j_call: TRBJ2-1
clone_size: few
d_call: -
cdr3_nt: TGTGCCAGCAGTACCCGAGTCAATGAGCAGTTCTTC
cdr3_aa: CASSTRVNEQFF

v_call: TRBV19
j_call: TRBJ1-5
clone_size: few
d_call: -
cdr3_nt: TGTGCCAGTATCGGACAGATGAGCAATCAGCCCCAGCATTTT
cdr3_aa: CASIGQMSNQPQHF

v_call: TRBV2
j_call: TRBJ2-5
clone_size: few
d_call: -
cdr3_nt: TGTGCCAGCAGTGAGAGGGAGACCCAGTACTTC
cdr3_aa: CASSERETQYF

v_call: TRBV7-9
j_call: TRBJ2-2
clone_size: few
d_call: -
cdr3_nt: TGTGCCAGCAGCTTTGTCAGGTCCGGGGAGCTGTTTTTT
cdr3_aa: CASSFVRSGELFF

v_call: TRBV6-5
j_call: TRBJ2-7
clone_size: few
d_call: TRBD2
cdr3_nt: TGTGCCAGCAGTCAGTTAGCGGGGGGAGAGCAGTACTTC
cdr3_aa: CASSQLAGGEQYF

v_call: TRBV28
j_call: TRBJ2-7
clone_size: -
d_call: TRBD2
cdr3_nt: TGTGCCAGCAGACTACGGCTAGCGGGAGATAGCTACGAGCAGTACTTC
cdr3_aa: CASRLRLAGDSYEQYF

v_call: TRBV13
j_call: TRBJ2-3
clone_size: -
d_call: -
cdr3_nt: TGTGCCAGCACGTCAGCGACGAAGAAGGATACGCAGTATTTT
cdr3_aa: CASTSATKKDTQYF

v_call: TRBV5-1
j_call: TRBJ2-7
clone_size: few
d_call: TRBD2
cdr3_nt: TGCGCCAGCAGCTGGGATACGCTAGCGGGCTACGAGCAGTACTTC
cdr3_aa: CASSWDTLAGYEQYF

v_call: TRBV18
j_call: TRBJ1-1
clone_size: few
d_call: -
cdr3_nt: TGTGCCAGCTCACCAATGCGCCGGGGGTTTGAAGCTTTCTTT
cdr3_aa: CASSPMRRGFEAFF

v_call: TRBV11-2
j_call: TRBJ2-1
clone_size: -
d_call: TRBD2
cdr3_nt: TGTGCCAGCAGCCGATCAGGACTAGCGGGGGGGTCTGAGCAGTTCTTC
cdr3_aa: CASSRSGLAGGSEQFF

v_call: TRBV5-4
j_call: TRBJ2-5
clone_size: -
d_call: TRBD1
cdr3_nt: TGTGCCAGCAGCTCGAAGACAGGGGGGGCCCAAGAGACCCAGTACTTC
cdr3_aa: CASSSKTGGAQETQYF

v_call: TRBV28
j_call: TRBJ2-7
clone_size: few
d_call: -
cdr3_nt: TGTGCCAGCAGTTTGGGAGAGTACGAGCAGTACTTC
cdr3_aa: CASSLGEYEQYF

v_call: TRBV5-5
j_call: TRBJ2-5
clone_size: few
d_call: TRBD2
cdr3_nt: TGTGCCAGCAGCCGGGATGGGGGGGGACAAGAGACCCAGTACTTC
cdr3_aa: CASSRDGGGQETQYF

v_call: TRBV6-6
j_call: TRBJ2-3
clone_size: -
d_call: -
cdr3_nt: TGTCTGGGAGAGCGTGGGACAGATACGCAGTATTTT
cdr3_aa: CLGERGTDTQYF

v_call: TRBV30
j_call: TRBJ1-1
clone_size: -
d_call: TRBD1
cdr3_nt: TGTGCCTGGAGTGCCCGGAACCGAGACAGGGTAGCTTTCTTT
cdr3_aa: CAWSARNRDRVAFF

v_call: TRBV5-5
j_call: TRBJ2-4
clone_size: many
d_call: TRBD1
cdr3_nt: TGTGCCAGCAGCGAAGGACAGGGGCTAGCCAAAAACATTCAGTACTTC
cdr3_aa: CASSEGQGLAKNIQYF

v_call: TRBV10-3
j_call: TRBJ2-7
clone_size: -
d_call: -
cdr3_nt: TGTGCCATCAGTGAGCCAGGGTTGGCGGACGAGCAGTACTTC
cdr3_aa: CAISEPGLADEQYF

v_call: TRBV11-2
j_call: TRBJ2-5
clone_size: -
d_call: TRBD2
cdr3_nt: TGCGCCAGCAGCCAACGAGCGGGGGCGCTCGGGGAAGAGACCCAGTACTTC
cdr3_aa: CASSQRAGALGEETQYF

v_call: TRBV7-9
j_call: TRBJ2-2
clone_size: -
d_call: TRBD1
cdr3_nt: TGTGCCAGCAGCCCGGGACAGGGGGTCACCGGGGAGCTGTTTTTT
cdr3_aa: CASSPGQGVTGELFF

v_call: TRBV28
j_call: TRBJ2-7
clone_size: few
d_call: TRBD1
cdr3_nt: TGTGCCAGCAGCCTACCGCAGGGGGTACACGAGCAGTACTTC
cdr3_aa: CASSLPQGVHEQYF

v_call: TRBV5-1
j_call: TRBJ2-6
clone_size: -
d_call: TRBD1
cdr3_nt: TGCGCCAGCAGCACAGGGGTTGGGGCCAACGTCCTGACTTTC
cdr3_aa: CASSTGVGANVLTF

v_call: TRBV5-4
j_call: TRBJ2-5
clone_size: few
d_call: TRBD2
cdr3_nt: TGTGCCAGCAGCCTTGGGACTAGGTCGGAGACCCAGTACTTC
cdr3_aa: CASSLGTRSETQYF